This T cell receptor (beta chain) was observed in a study of shared clonotypes between healthy human individuals. Study-wide results and caveats: Clonotypes that were shared across a few donors made up roughly 5.2% of naive CD4 clonotypes. Sampling was confined to blood; repertoires within tissues likely differ.

This clone came up many times. Its antigen is unidentified. With 5 bases removed from V and 1 base from J, the gap between germline ends came to 9 bases. Germline V lookup: CDR1 SGDLS, CDR2 YYNGEE. This CDR3 is 13 amino acids long. The assay was immunoSEQ multiplex PCR, and TCRdb's table has in-frame clones only and misses some. Of about 2 million clones in the sample, roughly 95% were seen once. Sequencing input: naive CD4+ T cells sorted from blood. Subset meaning: CD45RA+ positively selected. The gene calls are TRBV9 and TRBJ2-5; a weak D match, TRBD2 (6 bases). The sequence derives from a man aged 18 to 30 in good health. CDR3 sequence (DNA): TGTGCCAGCAGTCGCGGGGCCCAAGAGACCCAGTACTTC. Translating gives CASSRGAQETQYF.